This T cell receptor beta chain was sequenced during a study of blood T cell repertoires in COVID-19. About the study: T cells, B-cell-depleted T cells, or PBMCs supplied cDNA or gDNA.

The data were produced by immunoSEQ multiplex PCR, yet TCRdb's version contains in-frame clones alone and is incomplete. The table includes under 400,000 clones, 65% to 90% detected once. Looked up from germline, CDR1 is MGHDK and CDR2 is SYGVNS. The V and J ends lost 3 bases and 5 bases respectively, with 13 bases between them. The CDR3 is made up of 14 amino acids. Participants were aged about 18 to 100 years from more than 20 US areas. The rearrangement links TRBV25-1 to TRBJ2-5, with a weak D call TRBD2 (5 bases). The sequencing sample was made of PBMCs or T cells enriched from blood (not recorded which). The source of this sequence is a woman between 35 and 50 years old with acute COVID-19. In DNA form, the CDR3 reads TGTGCCAGCAGTGATCCTCGGGGTCGGGAGACCCAGTACTTC. This codes for CASSDPRGRETQYF.